Listed below are T cell receptor beta chains from one sample, sequenced in a study of T cell responses to AZD1222 COVID-19 vaccine. Sequencing used immunoSEQ multiplex PCR; TCRdb keeps in-frame clones, though not all of them. The table shows around 100,000 clones, with about 87% occurring only once. The source was peripheral blood, collected on day 0 of AZD1222 vaccination. The receptors stem from an adult in good health. Both conserved end residues are part of each CDR3. Fields, in order: J gene, D gene, clone size, V gene, CDR3 DNA, CDR3 protein. A D gene is named only where the DNA matches it firmly. For some rows the clone size is stated as once, few or many, or as a class when expanded; others skip it.

>TRBJ1-2|NA|once|TRBV24-1
TGTGCCACCAGTGACGGTCGGCAGAAGAACTATGGCTACACCTTC
CATSDGRQKNYGYTF
>TRBJ1-2|NA|NA|TRBV19
TGTGCCAGTAATTATCCTGGCAACTATGGCTACACCTTC
CASNYPGNYGYTF
>TRBJ1-6|NA|NA|TRBV6-5
TGTGCCAGCAGACTGAGCTCCTATAATTCACCCCTCCACTTT
CASRLSSYNSPLHF
>TRBJ1-1|TRBD1|NA|TRBV12-5
TGTGCTAGTGGTTTAGGCTCAGGGGGGGACACTGAAGCTTTCTTT
CASGLGSGGDTEAFF
>TRBJ2-1|NA|NA|TRBV9
TGTGCCAGCAGCCCCCGTACGACGTTTTATGAGCAGTTCTTC
CASSPRTTFYEQFF
>TRBJ2-7|NA|NA|TRBV6-5
TGTGCCAGCAGTAACAGGGTTCTCCACGAGCAGTACTTC
CASSNRVLHEQYF
>TRBJ2-2|NA|NA|TRBV9
TGTGCCAGCAGCGTAACCACCGGGGGATTTTTCACCGGGGAGCTGTTTTTT
CASSVTTGGFFTGELFF
>TRBJ1-4|TRBD1|NA|TRBV5-1
TGCGCCAGCAGCTACAGACAGGGACCGAATGAAAAACTGTTTTTT
CASSYRQGPNEKLFF
>TRBJ2-7|TRBD1|NA|TRBV6-5
TGTGCCAGCAGTCCGGGACAGGGGCTCTACGAGCAGTACTTC
CASSPGQGLYEQYF
>TRBJ1-6|TRBD1|NA|TRBV2
TGTGCCAGCAGTGTTCTGGGACAGCAAAATTCACCCCTCCACTTT
CASSVLGQQNSPLHF
>TRBJ1-2|NA|NA|TRBV18
TGTGCCAGCTCACCCTCAAGATATACCCCGTATGGCTACACCTTC
CASSPSRYTPYGYTF
>TRBJ2-1|TRBD2|NA|TRBV19
TGTGCCAGTAGTTTCGGGTGGGAGGGAAGCTCCTACAATGAGCAGTTCTTC
CASSFGWEGSSYNEQFF
>TRBJ2-2|NA|NA|TRBV5-1
TGCGCCAGCAGCTTGGGTGAGGCAACCGGGGAGCTGTTTTTT
CASSLGEATGELFF
>TRBJ2-2|NA|NA|TRBV2
TGTGCCAGCAGTGAAAGTGTGACCGGGGAGCTGTTTTTT
CASSESVTGELFF
>TRBJ2-1|NA|NA|TRBV12-3/TRBV12-4
TGTGCCAGCCAGAAGGGGTACAATGAGCAGTTCTTC
CASQKGYNEQFF
>TRBJ2-6|TRBD2|NA|TRBV19
TGTGCCAGTAAAGTCGATAGCGGGAGCTCTGGGGCCAACGTCCTGACTTTC
CASKVDSGSSGANVLTF
>TRBJ2-7|TRBD1|NA|TRBV2
TGTGCCAGCATCCCAACCGGGACAGCCTACGAGCAGTACTTC
CASIPTGTAYEQYF
>TRBJ2-2|NA|few|TRBV5-5
TGTGCCAGCAGCTTTTTTATATACGCGAACACCGGGGAGCTGTTTTTT
CASSFFIYANTGELFF
>TRBJ2-5|TRBD2|NA|TRBV7-3
TGTGCCAGCAGCCCCGGGGGGGGCCAAGAGACCCAGTACTTC
CASSPGGGQETQYF
>TRBJ1-2|NA|NA|TRBV6-5
TGTGCCAGCAGTCGAGGACAGACGTCTAACTATGGCTACACCTTC
CASSRGQTSNYGYTF
>TRBJ1-5|NA|NA|TRBV4-3
TGCGCCAGCAGTCAGACCACAAATCAGCCCCAGCATTTT
CASSQTTNQPQHF
>TRBJ2-7|TRBD1|NA|TRBV19
TGTGCCAGTAGTATTCAGGGGACAGACCCCTACGAGCAGTACTTC
CASSIQGTDPYEQYF
>TRBJ1-3|NA|NA|TRBV7-6
TGTGCCAGCAGCCACCGGGGAACAGGGCGCACCCCGGGAAACACCATATATTTT
CASSHRGTGRTPGNTIYF
>TRBJ2-3|TRBD2|NA|TRBV19
TGTGCCAGTAGTTCAGGACTAGCGGGAGTCCCAGATACGCAGTATTTT
CASSSGLAGVPDTQYF
>TRBJ1-2|NA|NA|TRBV5-4
TGTGCCAGCAGCTTGGCCAATCTGGTTCATGGCTACACCTTC
CASSLANLVHGYTF
>TRBJ2-1|NA|NA|TRBV30
TGTGCCTGGAGAGTCGGACTCATCCCAGGCGATGAGCAGTTCTTC
CAWRVGLIPGDEQFF
>TRBJ1-3|NA|NA|TRBV11-3
TGTGCCAGCAGCCCCAGGACAGTCTCTGGAAACACCATATATTTT
CASSPRTVSGNTIYF
>TRBJ2-1|NA|NA|TRBV5-1
TGCGCCAGCAGCTTGGACTTAGAGCCCAATGAGCAGTTCTTC
CASSLDLEPNEQFF
>TRBJ2-1|NA|NA|TRBV11-2
TGTGCCAGCAGCCATGGGGGGACGGCCTACAATGAGCAGTTCTTC
CASSHGGTAYNEQFF